This entry is about one T cell receptor (beta chain). No antigen is known for it. No base qualities exist here, and no much larger clone lies one base off it. The data belong to a study of blood T cell repertoires in COVID-19 (dated by TCRdb to the early 2020s). The study in broad terms: Samples covering the acute and convalescent phases of COVID-19 were provided by collaborators in the United States, Italy and Spain. The dataset comprised deeply sampled blood TCRbeta repertoires from subjects exposed to, actively infected with, or recovered from COVID-19. The samples were drawn from the first 160 participants of the ongoing ImmuneRACE study and from about 1,200 subjects provided by 6 global collaborators. Where HLA class I and class II types were available, the types were taken from metadata supplied by the sample provider, not from assay-based typing. The repertoires were released in a freely available public database meant as a resource for research on the immune response to SARS-CoV-2. Nearly every sample came with metadata listing a de-identified subject ID, COVID-19 status, age in years and sex. The prospective study material was composed of cDNA or gDNA derived from T cells, B-cell-depleted T cells, or PBMCs. The research as a whole found: Clinical and demographic metadata were provided uncurated, with the amount varying by source and participant.

TCRbeta CDR3 regions were amplified from genomic DNA by means of the immunoSEQ Assay, a bias-controlled multiplex PCR. The authors processed their data as follows. The number of nucleated cells in each sample was estimated from the amplification of reference gene primers within the assay. To quantify the absolute abundance of each unique TCRbeta CDR3 rearrangement, sequence reads were collapsed and filtered. For each sample, productive Simpson clonality was calculated as the square root of Simpson's diversity index across productive rearrangements. Not all clones reach the TCRdb copy of this immuneACCESS table, which keeps in-frame sequences only. Checked studies attribute under half of the gap to unresolved V genes and leave the rest unexplained. V, J and clone size are those of that table, while D and trimming were read from the DNA. In this sample the table shows about 210,000 clones, about 88% of which occur a single time. The top ten clones comprise 1.7% of the sample.

Whole blood was collected in K2EDTA tubes by collaborating institutions according to the institutions' own protocols. Collaborator samples were shipped for TCRbeta analysis as frozen whole blood, isolated PBMCs, or DNA extracted from either sample type. V and J are truncated by 5 bases and 7 bases respectively, leaving an intervening sequence of 14 bases. The CDR3 starts with the cysteine, ends with the phenylalanine, and has 13 residues. Left in the record is the CDR3 DNA by itself, 39 bases read in frame from the first base. As encoded in the germline V gene (reference sequence), CDR1 is GTSNPN while CDR2 is SVGIG.

Here the chain combines TRBV30 and TRBJ2-2, with no reliable assignment of the D segment. Sequencing was carried out using peripheral blood. This clonotype was obtained from a man between 65 and 79 years old with acute or convalescent COVID-19. The CDR3 amino acid sequence is: CAWGLIAGGELFF. The DNA is as follows: TGTGCCTGGGGTTTGATTGCAGGCGGGGAGCTGTTTTTT.